What follows describes a single T cell receptor beta chain. The antigen remains unidentified. The read stops 3 residues short of the end of the CDR3; the missing end is completed from the germline J gene. This sample was taken from a study of T cells in women clearing cervical HPV infection. Regarding the study as a whole: Repertoire richness, not evenness, was significantly elevated in CIN3+ cases versus controls. Cases and controls were distinguished at AUC just under 0.85 by richness and V genes.

Looked up from germline, CDR1 is SGHTA and CDR2 is FQGNSA. The CDR3 sequence is 12 residues long. The protocol was immunoSEQ multiplex PCR, while the TCRdb copy is restricted to in-frame clones and leaves out a portion. The sample totals about 30,000 clones. The rearrangement joins TRBV7-2 to TRBJ1-2, with D uncertain. Source material: blood buffy coat. The source is a woman aged 18-69 years with a cervical HPV16 infection that either progressed to CIN3+ or cleared (not recorded which). CDR3: CASSPVNRGYTF. CDR3 DNA (partial): TGTGCCAGCAGCCCCGTTAACCGGGGC.